A selection of T cell receptor beta chains follows, all from one sample in a study of beta chain features in type 1 diabetes. Method: immunoSEQ multiplex PCR; TCRdb's copy keeps in-frame clones and lacks some. This repertoire shows 400,000 to 600,000 clones, approximately 31% found once; its top ten account for about 0.06%. Sequencing was done on a sample of naive CD4+ T cells from blood. The receptors stem from a man younger than 30 in good health. CDR3s leave out the opening cysteine and the closing phenylalanine or tryptophan.

V	J	CDR3
TRBV5-1	TRBJ2-5	ASSLVASGQETQY
TRBV18	TRBJ2-7	ASSFDRVSGEQY
TRBV6-6	TRBJ1-2	ASSYATGGYT
TRBV30	TRBJ1-1	AWSPAGYWEAF
TRBV30	TRBJ1-5	AWSRTGVGNQPQH
TRBV19	TRBJ2-1	ASSARVEQF
TRBV2	TRBJ2-5	ASGQETQY
TRBV30	TRBJ2-7	AWSADRDYEQY
TRBV30	TRBJ1-1	AWSIGLRTEAF
TRBV10-3	TRBJ2-3	AISGTSGTADTQY
TRBV7-9	TRBJ2-5	ASSLYLTQY
TRBV4-3	TRBJ2-3	ASSQDPGASTDTQY
TRBV5-1	TRBJ1-1	ASSDTGGTAEAF
TRBV14	TRBJ2-1	ASSHRQFLNEQF
TRBV29-1	TRBJ2-7	SVARDRVGEQY
TRBV30	TRBJ2-2	AWSWGFDTGELF
TRBV7-9	TRBJ2-7	ASSSTSGRLTYEQY
TRBV29-1	TRBJ2-3	SSLWGADTQY
TRBV20-1	TRBJ2-5	SAKRQETQY
TRBV20-1	TRBJ1-2	SAWDRIGYT
TRBV6-1	TRBJ2-1	ASSGWTRFYNEQF
TRBV30	TRBJ2-5	AWSAGVATQY
TRBV29-1	TRBJ1-1	SVTVGSNTEAF
TRBV27	TRBJ1-1	ASSLRVGNTEAF
TRBV30	TRBJ2-4	AWSVGSGPKNIQY
TRBV30	TRBJ2-1	AWDSFLNEQF
TRBV7-2	TRBJ2-3	ASSLVFNTQY
TRBV7-9	TRBJ1-1	ASSLDRETEAF
TRBV9	TRBJ2-3	ASSPDGRAASTDTQY
TRBV6-5	TRBJ1-2	ASSSRVNYGYT
TRBV30	TRBJ2-2	AWSAPLLAGPTGELF
TRBV7-2	TRBJ2-4	ASSPGFREGLAKNIQY
TRBV7-9	TRBJ2-3	ASSLARHRPDTQY
TRBV6-1	TRBJ2-1	ASRRAEAYNEQF
TRBV30	TRBJ2-7	AWSPSTGGPYEQY
TRBV15	TRBJ2-7	ATSNAGLGEQY
TRBV19	TRBJ2-7	ASSRASGSPRLYEQY
TRBV30	TRBJ1-5	AWSQGGLSNQPQH
TRBV29-1	TRBJ2-7	SVDGQGGEQY
TRBV15	TRBJ2-7	ATSRDAQRGSYEQY
TRBV9	TRBJ1-5	ASSVDSGGNQPQH
TRBV9	TRBJ2-7	ASSEGGLATYEQY
TRBV30	TRBJ1-1	AWSLAGLNTEAF
TRBV4-1	TRBJ1-1	ASSQVAQRWAF